This section outlines one T cell receptor beta chain sequence together with its context. No antigen is known for it. This sample is drawn from a study of human T cells and chemical hapten exposure. Time point here: pre-sensitization, week 0. The treatment was: therapeutic diphenylcyclopropenone sensitization with weekly scalp DPC. This CDR3 contains 15 residues. Germline V CDR1 and CDR2: KGHSH, LQKENI. V was clipped by 3 bases and J by 0 bases, with 8 bases between them. Study-wide points: Correlating positively with patch test score were the PT1 expanded TCR counts.

TCRdb re-derived calls from the RACE reads in MiXCR, one entry per CDR3 protein. The repertoire holds about 120,000 distinct CDR3 sequences, with about 14% as singletons. Sequenced material: whole blood, taken in connection with sensitization to the hapten diphenylcyclopropenone (DPC). The J gene is TRBJ2-2, the V gene TRBV18; possibly TRBD1 for D (5 bases). The receptor comes from a woman under 30 with alopecia areata. Some clones in this sample may be carry-over from other donors' samples. CDR3 amino acids: CASSPGHSNTGELFF. CDR3 DNA sequence: TGTGCCAGCTCACCTGGACATTCGAACACCGGGGAGCTGTTTTTT.